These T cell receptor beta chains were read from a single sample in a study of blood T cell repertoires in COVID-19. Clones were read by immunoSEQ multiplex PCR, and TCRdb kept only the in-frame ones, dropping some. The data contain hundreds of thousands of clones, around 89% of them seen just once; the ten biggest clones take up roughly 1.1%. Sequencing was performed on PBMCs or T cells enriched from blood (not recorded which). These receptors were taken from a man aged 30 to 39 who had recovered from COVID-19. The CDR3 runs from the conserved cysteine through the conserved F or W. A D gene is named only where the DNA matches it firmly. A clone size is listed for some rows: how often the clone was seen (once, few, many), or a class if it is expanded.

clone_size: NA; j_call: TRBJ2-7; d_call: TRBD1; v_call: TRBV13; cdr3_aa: CASSGRDRVPYEQYF; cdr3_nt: TGTGCCAGCAGTGGCCGGGACAGGGTGCCCTACGAGCAGTACTTC
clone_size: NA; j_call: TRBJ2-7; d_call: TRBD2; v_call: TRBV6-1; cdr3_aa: CASSELGLVLEQYF; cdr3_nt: TGTGCCAGCAGTGAGCTAGGACTAGTCCTCGAGCAGTACTTC
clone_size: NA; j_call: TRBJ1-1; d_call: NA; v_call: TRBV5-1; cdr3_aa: CASSLEGSEAFF; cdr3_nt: TGCGCCAGCAGCCTAGAGGGCTCTGAAGCTTTCTTT
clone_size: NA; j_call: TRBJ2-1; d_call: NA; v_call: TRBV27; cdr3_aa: CASSFRRERVYNEQFF; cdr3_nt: TGTGCCAGCAGTTTTCGCCGGGAGCGGGTCTACAATGAGCAGTTCTTC
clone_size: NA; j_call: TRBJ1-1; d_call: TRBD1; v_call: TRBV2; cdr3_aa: CASSLFTGGWNTEAFF; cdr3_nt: TGTGCCAGCAGTCTTTTTACAGGGGGCTGGAACACTGAAGCTTTCTTT
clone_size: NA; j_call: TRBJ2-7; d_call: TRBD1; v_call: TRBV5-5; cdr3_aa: CASSFRGSEAYEQYF; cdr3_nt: TGTGCCAGCAGCTTCAGGGGGAGTGAAGCCTACGAGCAGTACTTC
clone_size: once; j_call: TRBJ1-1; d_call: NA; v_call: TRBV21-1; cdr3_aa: CASSASYRVGTEAFF; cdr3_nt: TGTGCCAGCAGCGCTTCGTACAGGGTTGGCACTGAAGCTTTCTTT
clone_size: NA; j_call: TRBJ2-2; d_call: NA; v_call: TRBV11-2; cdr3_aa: CASSSSVASSGELFF; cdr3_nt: TGTGCCAGCAGCTCTTCGGTAGCCTCCTCCGGGGAGCTGTTTTTT
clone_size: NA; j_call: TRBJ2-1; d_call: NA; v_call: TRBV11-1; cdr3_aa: CASSLKEGWYNEQFF; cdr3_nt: TGTGCCAGCAGCTTAAAGGAGGGCTGGTACAATGAGCAGTTCTTC
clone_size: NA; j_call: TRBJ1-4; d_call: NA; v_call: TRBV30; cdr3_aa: CAWSVRGVDEKLFF; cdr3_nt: TGTGCCTGGAGTGTCCGCGGCGTGGATGAAAAACTGTTTTTT
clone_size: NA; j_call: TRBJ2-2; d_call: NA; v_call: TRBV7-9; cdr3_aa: CASSFRSGELFF; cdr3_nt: TGTGCCAGCAGCTTTCGTTCCGGGGAGCTGTTTTTT
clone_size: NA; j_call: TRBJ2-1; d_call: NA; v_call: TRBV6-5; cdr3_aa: CASSFDYQSSYNEQFF; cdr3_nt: TGTGCCAGCAGTTTCGACTACCAAAGCTCCTACAATGAGCAGTTCTTC
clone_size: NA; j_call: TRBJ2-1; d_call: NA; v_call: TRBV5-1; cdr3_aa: CASSADRVAGKGFF; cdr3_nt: TGCGCCAGCAGCGCCGACCGGGTGGCAGGGAAGGGCTTCTTC
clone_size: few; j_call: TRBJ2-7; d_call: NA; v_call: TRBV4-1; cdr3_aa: CASSQDLGGGTRREQYF; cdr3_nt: TGCGCCAGCAGCCAAGATCTCGGTGGCGGGACCCGTCGCGAGCAGTACTTC
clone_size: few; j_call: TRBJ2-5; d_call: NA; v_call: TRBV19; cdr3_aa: CASSPTRDGAQYF; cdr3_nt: TGTGCCAGTAGTCCTACTAGGGATGGGGCCCAGTACTTC
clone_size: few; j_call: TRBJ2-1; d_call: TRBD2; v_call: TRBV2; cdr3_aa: CASVSGLGDNEQFF; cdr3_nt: TGTGCCTCAGTGTCGGGACTAGGGGACAATGAGCAGTTCTTC
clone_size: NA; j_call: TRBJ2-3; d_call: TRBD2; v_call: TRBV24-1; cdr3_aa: CATSIAGATDTQYF; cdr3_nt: TGTGCCACCAGTATAGCGGGGGCCACAGATACGCAGTATTTT
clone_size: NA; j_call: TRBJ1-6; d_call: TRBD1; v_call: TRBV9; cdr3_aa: CASSEGQTYNSPLHF; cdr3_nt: TGTGCCAGCAGCGAGGGACAGACCTATAATTCACCCCTCCACTTT
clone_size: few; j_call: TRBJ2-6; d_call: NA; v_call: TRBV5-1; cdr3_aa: CASSLVGVSGANVLTF; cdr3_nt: TGCGCCAGCAGCTTGGTGGGCGTCTCTGGGGCCAACGTCCTGACTTTC
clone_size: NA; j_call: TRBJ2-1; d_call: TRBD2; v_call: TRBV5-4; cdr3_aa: CASSMTSGRDNEQFF; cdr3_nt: TGTGCCAGCAGCATGACTAGCGGGAGAGACAATGAGCAGTTCTTC
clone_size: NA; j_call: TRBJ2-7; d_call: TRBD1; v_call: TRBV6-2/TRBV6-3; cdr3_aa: CASSYSLLGQDFYEQYF; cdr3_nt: TGTGCCAGCAGTTACTCCCTTTTGGGACAGGACTTCTACGAGCAGTACTTC
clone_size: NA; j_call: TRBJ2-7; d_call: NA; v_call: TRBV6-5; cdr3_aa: CASSWRGIHSYEQYF; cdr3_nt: TGTGCCAGCAGTTGGAGAGGGATACACTCCTACGAGCAGTACTTC
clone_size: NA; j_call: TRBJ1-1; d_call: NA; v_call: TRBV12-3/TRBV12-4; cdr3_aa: CASRGGMNTEAFF; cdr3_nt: TGTGCCAGCAGGGGCGGGATGAACACTGAAGCTTTCTTT
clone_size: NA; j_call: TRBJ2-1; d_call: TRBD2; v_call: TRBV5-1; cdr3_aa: CASRFLRDYIGYEQFF; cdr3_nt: TGCGCCAGCAGATTTCTCCGGGACTATATTGGGTATGAGCAGTTCTTC
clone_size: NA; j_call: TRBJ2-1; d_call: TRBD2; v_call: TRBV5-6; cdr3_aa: CASSLGTSGSYEQFF; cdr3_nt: TGTGCCAGCAGCCTGGGGACTAGCGGGAGTTATGAGCAGTTCTTC
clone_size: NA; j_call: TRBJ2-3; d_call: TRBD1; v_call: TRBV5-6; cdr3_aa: CASSPGQRTDTQYF; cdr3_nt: TGTGCCAGCAGCCCGGGACAGCGGACTGATACGCAGTATTTT
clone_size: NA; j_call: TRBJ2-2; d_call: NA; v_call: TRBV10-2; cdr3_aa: CASSDEGVSGELFF; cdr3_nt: TGCGCCAGCAGTGATGAAGGGGTATCCGGGGAGCTGTTTTTT
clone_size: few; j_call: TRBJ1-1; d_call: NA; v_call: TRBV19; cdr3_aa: CASSNGRGRNTEAFF; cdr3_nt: TGTGCCAGTAGTAATGGGAGGGGGAGGAACACTGAAGCTTTCTTT
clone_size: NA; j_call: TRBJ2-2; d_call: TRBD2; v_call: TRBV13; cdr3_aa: CASSGSGSDTGELFF; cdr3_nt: TGTGCCAGCAGCGGTAGCGGGAGCGACACCGGGGAGCTGTTTTTT
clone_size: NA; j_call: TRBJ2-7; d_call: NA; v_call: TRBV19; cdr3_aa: CASSMLGHSYEQYF; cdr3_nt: TGTGCCAGTAGTATGTTGGGGCACTCCTACGAGCAGTACTTC
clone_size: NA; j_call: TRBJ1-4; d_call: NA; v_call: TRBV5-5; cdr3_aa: CASSTFSEEKLFF; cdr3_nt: TGTGCCAGCAGTACTTTCTCGGAGGAAAAACTGTTTTTT
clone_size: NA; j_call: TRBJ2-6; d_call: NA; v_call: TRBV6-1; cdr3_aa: CASSELWSWSSGANVLTF; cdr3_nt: TGTGCCAGCAGTGAATTATGGAGTTGGAGTTCTGGGGCCAACGTCCTGACTTTC
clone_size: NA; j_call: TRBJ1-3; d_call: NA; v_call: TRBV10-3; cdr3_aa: CAITRTGGSGNTIYF; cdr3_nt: TGTGCCATCACCAGGACGGGGGGTTCTGGAAACACCATATATTTT
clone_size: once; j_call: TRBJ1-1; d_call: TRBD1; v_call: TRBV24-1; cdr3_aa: CATSDFEVGTEGAFF; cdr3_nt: TGTGCCACCAGTGATTTCGAAGTAGGGACAGAAGGGGCTTTCTTT
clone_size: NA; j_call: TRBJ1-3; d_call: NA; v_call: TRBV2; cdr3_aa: CASSGGGMLSGNTIYF; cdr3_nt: TGTGCCAGCAGTGGCGGCGGTATGCTCTCTGGAAACACCATATATTTT
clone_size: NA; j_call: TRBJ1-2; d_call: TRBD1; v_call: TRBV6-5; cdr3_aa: CASSYTGDYGYTF; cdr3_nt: TGTGCCAGCAGTTACACAGGGGACTATGGCTACACCTTC
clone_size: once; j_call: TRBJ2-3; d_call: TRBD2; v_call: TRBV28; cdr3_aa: CASSLSPGGLDTQYF; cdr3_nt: TGTGCCAGCAGTTTATCACCGGGAGGTCTTGATACGCAGTATTTT
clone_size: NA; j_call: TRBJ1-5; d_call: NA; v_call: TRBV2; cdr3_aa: CASSESTTEQPQHF; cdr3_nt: TGTGCCAGCAGTGAATCGACGACAGAGCAGCCCCAGCATTTT
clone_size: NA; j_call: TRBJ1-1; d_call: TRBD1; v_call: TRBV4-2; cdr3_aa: CASSPRASLTGQNEAFF; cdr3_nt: TGTGCCAGCAGCCCTAGGGCTAGTCTGACAGGGCAGAATGAAGCTTTCTTT
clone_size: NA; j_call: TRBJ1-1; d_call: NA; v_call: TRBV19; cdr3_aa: CASREGPNLNTEAFF; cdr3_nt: TGTGCCAGTAGGGAGGGACCGAACTTGAACACTGAAGCTTTCTTT
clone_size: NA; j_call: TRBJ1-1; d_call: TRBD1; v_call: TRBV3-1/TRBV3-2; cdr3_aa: CASSQGQGTTEAFF; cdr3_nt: TGTGCCAGCAGCCAGGGACAGGGGACGACAGAAGCTTTCTTT
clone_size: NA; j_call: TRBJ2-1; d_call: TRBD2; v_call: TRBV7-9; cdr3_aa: CASSLEGLGYNEQFF; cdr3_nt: TGTGCCAGCAGCCTAGAGGGACTAGGTTACAATGAGCAGTTCTTC
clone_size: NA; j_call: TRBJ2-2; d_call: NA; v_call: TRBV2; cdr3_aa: CASTPRTVNTGELFF; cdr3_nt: TGTGCCAGCACCCCACGGACAGTAAACACCGGGGAGCTGTTTTTT
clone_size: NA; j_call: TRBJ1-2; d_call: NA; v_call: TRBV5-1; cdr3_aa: CASSLLGGGANYGYTF; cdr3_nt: TGCGCCAGCAGCTTGCTAGGAGGAGGTGCTAACTATGGCTACACCTTC
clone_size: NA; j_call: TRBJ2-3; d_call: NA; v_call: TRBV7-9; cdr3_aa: CASSVQAGDTQYF; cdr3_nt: TGTGCCAGCAGCGTTCAAGCGGGAGATACGCAGTATTTT
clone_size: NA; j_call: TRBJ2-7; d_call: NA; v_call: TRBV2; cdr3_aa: CASSEDTGSSYEQYF; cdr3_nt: TGTGCCAGCAGTGAAGATACGGGAAGCTCCTACGAGCAGTACTTC
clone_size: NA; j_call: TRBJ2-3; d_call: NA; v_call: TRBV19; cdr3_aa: CASSTDYRPYF; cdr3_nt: TGTGCCAGTAGTACAGACTACCGCCCGTATTTT
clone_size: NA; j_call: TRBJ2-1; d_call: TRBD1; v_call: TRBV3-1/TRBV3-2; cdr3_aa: CASSPAAGIRDRGLFF; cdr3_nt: TGTGCCAGCAGCCCCGCCGCGGGGATCCGGGACAGGGGGCTGTTCTTC
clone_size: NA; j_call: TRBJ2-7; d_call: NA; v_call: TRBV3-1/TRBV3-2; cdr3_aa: CASSQQGNLYEQYF; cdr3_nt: TGTGCCAGCAGCCAACAGGGGAATTTGTACGAGCAGTACTTC
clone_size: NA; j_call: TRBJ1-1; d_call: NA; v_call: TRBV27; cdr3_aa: CASIAGGGNTEAFF; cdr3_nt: TGTGCCAGCATTGCGGGCGGGGGGAACACTGAAGCTTTCTTT
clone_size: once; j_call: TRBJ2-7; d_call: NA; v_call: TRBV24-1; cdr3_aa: CATSASGTKSYEQYF; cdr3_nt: TGTGCCACCAGTGCTTCCGGGACAAAATCCTACGAGCAGTACTTC
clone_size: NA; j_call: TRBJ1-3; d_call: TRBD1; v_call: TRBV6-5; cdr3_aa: CASCRGQAGNTIYF; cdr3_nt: TGTGCCAGCTGCAGGGGGCAAGCTGGAAACACCATATATTTT
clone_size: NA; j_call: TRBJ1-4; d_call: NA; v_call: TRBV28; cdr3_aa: CASSLVQGGEKLFF; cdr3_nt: TGTGCCAGCAGTTTAGTCCAGGGAGGCGAAAAACTGTTTTTT
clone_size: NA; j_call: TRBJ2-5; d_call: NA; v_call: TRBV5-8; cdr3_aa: CASSLFGLGQETQYF; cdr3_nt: TGTGCCAGCAGCTTGTTCGGACTGGGGCAAGAGACCCAGTACTTC
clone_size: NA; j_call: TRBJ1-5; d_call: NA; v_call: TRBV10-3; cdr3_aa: CASGGENQPQHF; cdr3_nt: TGTGCCAGCGGGGGGGAGAATCAGCCCCAGCATTTT